This T cell receptor (beta chain) was identified in a study of blood T cell repertoires in COVID-19. Study-level information: Samples came from the United States, Italy and Spain, spanning acute and convalescent COVID-19. T cells, B-cell-depleted T cells, or PBMCs provided the cDNA or gDNA that served as material.

Libraries were prepared by immunoSEQ multiplex PCR; TCRdb keeps only in-frame clonotypes and omits some of them. The sample lists under 85,000 clones; more than 75% were seen once. With 7 bases clipped from V and 0 bases from J, the junction kept 5 bases outside the gene matches. The CDR3 runs 14 residues. From germline, CDR1 is MDHEN and CDR2 SYDVKM. This chain joins TRBV28 and TRBJ2-7; 8 bases fit TRBD1. The clonotype comes from a human donor in a cohort sampled during active COVID-19. Sequenced sample: peripheral blood. DNA for the CDR3: TGTGCCAGCACCCCGGGACAGGTCTCCTACGAGCAGTACTTC. This translates into CASTPGQVSYEQYF.